The rows below give T cell receptor beta chains drawn from one sample of a study of T cells expressing NK-cell markers. Using the 5' RACE reads, TCRdb records one entry per CDR3 protein without DNA. The sample data list about 260,000 distinct CDR3 sequences. The sequencing sample was made of blood T cells: a sorted CD56 or NKG2C T cell subset, CD4+ or CD8+ T cells, or bulk PBMC T cells (not recorded which). Receptor source: a man aged 18 to 35 in good health. The CDR3 runs from the conserved cysteine through the conserved F or W.

TRBV20-1,TRBJ2-1,CSAQSGQFNEQFF
TRBV12-3/TRBV12-4,TRBJ2-2,CASSPGGIAGELFF
TRBV21-1,TRBJ2-7,CAGGGEGLNEQYF
TRBV6-1,TRBJ2-1,CATTAFFDEQFF
TRBV29-1,TRBJ1-2,CSVVRDGYGYTF
TRBV20-1,TRBJ2-1,CSARDIEAGEQFF
TRBV4-3,TRBJ2-3,CASSQEDGRDTQYF
TRBV29-1,TRBJ2-5,CSAGQVLQETQYF
TRBV12-3/TRBV12-4,TRBJ1-3,CATLGPSGNTIYF
TRBV5-1,TRBJ1-2,CASSLHSSQDGYTF
TRBV10-3,TRBJ2-1,CAISELSDEQFF
TRBV9,TRBJ2-3,CASSVATTPDTQYF
TRBV29-1,TRBJ2-3,CSALTKYADTQYF
TRBV28,TRBJ2-7,CASRTGVGYEQYF
TRBV5-1,TRBJ1-4,CASSWEGTEKLFF
TRBV6-1,TRBJ2-7,CASSSDQGGEQYF
TRBV5-4,TRBJ2-7,CASSLEGLAPDGEQYF
TRBV11-2,TRBJ2-1,CASSFGGYYNEQFF
TRBV20-1,TRBJ1-1,CSAQATGFNTEAFF
TRBV20-1,TRBJ2-1,CSVDSEGNEQFF
TRBV12-3/TRBV12-4,TRBJ1-2,CASSFGKGASSGYTF
TRBV29-1,TRBJ1-2,CSVEGAGGWGYTF
TRBV6-5,TRBJ1-1,CASSYSTGGYTEAFF
TRBV9,TRBJ1-5,CASSEGERQPQHF
TRBV29-1,TRBJ1-2,CSVKVTYGYTF
TRBV5-1,TRBJ1-1,CASSPTGQGRAEAFF
TRBV4-2,TRBJ1-5,CASSQAWTDNQPQHF